This TCR beta chain was recovered during a study of blood T cell repertoires in COVID-19. Study-wide background: Whether acute or convalescent, the COVID-19 samples came from the United States, Italy and Spain. PBMCs, B-cell-depleted T cells, or T cells provided the cDNA or gDNA that made up the material.

V gave up 3 bases and J gave up 5 bases, with 13 bases separating them. The CDR3 runs 14 residues. Germline lookup yields CDR1 KGHSH and CDR2 LQKENI. This clone was seen just once. The protocol was immunoSEQ multiplex PCR, while the TCRdb copy is restricted to in-frame clones and leaves out a portion. The table has under 300,000 clones, 82% seen once; the top ten hold roughly 12%. This TCR derives from a woman aged 60-70 years with active or convalescent COVID-19. Sequencing input: peripheral blood. The chain recombines TRBV18 with TRBJ2-5; D is perhaps TRBD1 (6 bases). CDR3 loop: CASSPKTGQETQYF. DNA of the CDR3: TGTGCCAGCTCACCCAAGACAGGTCAGGAGACCCAGTACTTC. The entire variable domain, with the rest obtained from reference TRBV18 and TRBJ2-5, is as follows: NAGVMQNPRHLVRRRGQEARLRCSPMKGHSHVYWYRQLPEEGLKFMVYLQKENIIDESGMPKERFSAEFPKEGPSILRIQQVVRGDSAAYFCASSPKTGQETQYFGPGTRLLVL.